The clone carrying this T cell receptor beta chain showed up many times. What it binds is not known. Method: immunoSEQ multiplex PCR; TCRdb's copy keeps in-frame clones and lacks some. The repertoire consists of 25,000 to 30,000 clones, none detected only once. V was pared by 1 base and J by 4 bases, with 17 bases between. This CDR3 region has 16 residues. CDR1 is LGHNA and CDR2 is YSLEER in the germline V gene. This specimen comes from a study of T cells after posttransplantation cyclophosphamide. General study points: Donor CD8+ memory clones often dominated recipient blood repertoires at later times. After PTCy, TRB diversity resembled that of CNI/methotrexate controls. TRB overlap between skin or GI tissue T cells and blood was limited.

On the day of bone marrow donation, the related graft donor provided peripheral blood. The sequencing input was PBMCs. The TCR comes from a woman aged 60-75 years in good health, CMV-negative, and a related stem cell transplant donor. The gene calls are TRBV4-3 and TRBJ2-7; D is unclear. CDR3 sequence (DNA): TGCGCCAGCAGCCAAGCGACGTCGGCGGCCTATTACGAGCAGTACTTC. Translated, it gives CASSQATSAAYYEQYF.